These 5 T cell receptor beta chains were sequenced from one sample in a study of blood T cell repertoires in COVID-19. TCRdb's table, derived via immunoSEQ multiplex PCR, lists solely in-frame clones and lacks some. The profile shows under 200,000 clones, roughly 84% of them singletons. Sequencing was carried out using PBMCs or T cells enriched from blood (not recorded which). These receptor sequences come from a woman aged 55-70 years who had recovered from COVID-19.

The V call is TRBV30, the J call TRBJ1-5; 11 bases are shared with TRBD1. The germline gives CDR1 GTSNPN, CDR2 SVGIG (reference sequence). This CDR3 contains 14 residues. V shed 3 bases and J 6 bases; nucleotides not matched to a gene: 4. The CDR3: CAWRGQGAGQPQHF. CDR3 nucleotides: TGTGCCTGGAGAGGACAGGGGGCCGGTCAGCCCCAGCATTTT.

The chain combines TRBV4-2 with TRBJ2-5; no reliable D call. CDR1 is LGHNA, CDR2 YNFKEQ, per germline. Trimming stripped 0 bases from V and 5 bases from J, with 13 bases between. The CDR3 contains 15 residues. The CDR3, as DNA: TGTGCCAGCAGCCAAGATCCGAACTCGCCGGAGACCCAGTACTTC. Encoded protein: CASSQDPNSPETQYF.

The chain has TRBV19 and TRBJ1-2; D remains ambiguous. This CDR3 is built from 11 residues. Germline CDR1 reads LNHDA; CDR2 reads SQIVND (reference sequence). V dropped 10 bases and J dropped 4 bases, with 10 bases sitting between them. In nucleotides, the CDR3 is TGTGCCACCTCCGGGAGCTATGGCTACACCTTC. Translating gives CATSGSYGYTF.

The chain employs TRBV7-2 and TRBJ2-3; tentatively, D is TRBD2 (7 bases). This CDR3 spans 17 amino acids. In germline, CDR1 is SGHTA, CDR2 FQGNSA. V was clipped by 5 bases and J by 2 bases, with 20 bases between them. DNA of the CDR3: TGTGCCAGCAGCCCAAGCCGGTGGGGGGGGCTCACAGATACGCAGTATTTT. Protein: CASSPSRWGGLTDTQYF.

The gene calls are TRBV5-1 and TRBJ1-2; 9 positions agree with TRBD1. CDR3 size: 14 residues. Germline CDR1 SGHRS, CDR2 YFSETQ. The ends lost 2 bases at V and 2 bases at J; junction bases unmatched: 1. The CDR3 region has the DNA TGCGCCAGCAGCTTTGACAGGGGGAACTATGGCTACACCTTC. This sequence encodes CASSFDRGNYGYTF.